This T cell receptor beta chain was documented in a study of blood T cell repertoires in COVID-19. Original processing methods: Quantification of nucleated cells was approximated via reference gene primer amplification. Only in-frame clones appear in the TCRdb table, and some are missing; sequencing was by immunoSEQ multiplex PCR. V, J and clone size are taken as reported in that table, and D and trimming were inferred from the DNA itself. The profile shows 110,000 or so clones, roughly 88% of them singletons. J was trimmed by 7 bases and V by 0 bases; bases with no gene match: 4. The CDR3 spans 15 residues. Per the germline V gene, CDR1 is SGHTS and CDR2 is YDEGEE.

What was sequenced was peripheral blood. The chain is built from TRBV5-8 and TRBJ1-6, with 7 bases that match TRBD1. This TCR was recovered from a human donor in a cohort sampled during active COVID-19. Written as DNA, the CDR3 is TGTGCCAGCAGCTTGGAGATGACAGGGAATTCACCCCTCCACTTT. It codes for CASSLEMTGNSPLHF.